These 3 T cell receptor beta chains came from one sample sequenced in a study of T cell responses to AZD1222 COVID-19 vaccine (dated by TCRdb to the early 2020s). Libraries were made using the immunoSEQ multiplex PCR assay. TCRdb provides this immuneACCESS table in a form limited to in-frame rearrangements. Some clones are lacking; in checked studies, under half of them reflect an unresolved V gene, and why the rest are absent is not known. This sample has 80,000 to 95,000 clones in its table, and 85% to 90% of those were observed once. Of the sample, about 7.1% is held by the ten largest clones. The sample's time point label, in plain terms: about 28 days (+/-7) after the second vaccine dose. The sequencing used peripheral blood, collected 28 days after the second AZD1222 dose. Every receptor here comes from an adult who received the AZD1222 COVID-19 vaccine.

This clone was counted between two and nine times. The rearrangement uses TRBV11-2 and TRBJ1-1; 7 bases align to TRBD1. V gave up 5 bases and J gave up 6 bases; unmatched junction bases: 3. The CDR3 is 12 amino acids. Germline assignment: CDR1 SGHAT and CDR2 FQNNGV. In nucleotides, the CDR3 is TGTGCCAGCAGCCAACAGGGGTCTGAAGCTTTCTTT. Translating gives CASSQQGSEAFF. The variable domain in full, with the rest retrieved from reference TRBV11-2 and TRBJ1-1, is EAGVAQSPRYKIIEKRQSVAFWCNPISGHATLYWYQQILGQGPKLLIQFQNNGVVDDSQLPKDRFSAERLKGVDSTLKIQPAKLEDSAVYLCASSQQGSEAFFGQGTRLTVV.

The genes are TRBV6-6 and TRBJ2-1, with a possible D match to TRBD2 (7 bases). Germline V gene data show CDR1 as MNHNY and CDR2 as SVGAGI (reference sequence). This CDR3 has 12 amino acids. The V end was cut by 7 bases, the J end by 10 bases, with 14 bases between. CDR3 amino acids: CASNRKGGEQFF. CDR3 bases: TGTGCCAGCAACAGAAAGGGGGGGGAGCAGTTCTTC.

The gene calls are TRBV2 and TRBJ2-5; D unclear. The CDR3 loop spans 13 amino acids. Germline CDR1 SNHLY, CDR2 FYNNEI. V shed 2 bases and J shed 4 bases, with 8 bases lying between them. The CDR3 bases are TGTGCCAGCAGTGAATCAAACTTAGAGACCCAGTACTTC. Translating it yields CASSESNLETQYF.